The 22 T cell receptor beta chains given below trace back to one sample, sequenced in a study of blood T cell repertoires in COVID-19. Profiling relied on immunoSEQ multiplex PCR, and the TCRdb table lists in-frame clones only, not all of them. Among tens of thousands of clones listed, roughly 84% were seen once. Material: peripheral blood. The receptors come from a human donor in a cohort sampled during active COVID-19.

The V and J genes are TRBV18 and TRBJ1-3; D is unclear. The ends were cut back, 4 bases at V and 0 bases at J, with 16 bases in the middle. This CDR3 is 17 amino acids long. Per the germline V gene, CDR1 is KGHSH and CDR2 is LQKENI. CDR3 nucleotides: TGTGCCAGCTCACTTCTAGGAGCCGGGGACTCTGGAAACACCATATATTTT. Its translation is CASSLLGAGDSGNTIYF. The full variable domain, with the rest looked up from reference TRBV18 and TRBJ1-3, is NAGVMQNPRHLVRRRGQEARLRCSPMKGHSHVYWYRQLPEEGLKFMVYLQKENIIDESGMPKERFSAEFPKEGPSILRIQQVVRGDSAAYFCASSLLGAGDSGNTIYFGEGSWLTVV.

The chain carries TRBV7-9 and TRBJ1-1; perhaps TRBD1 as D (5 bases). The CDR3 is made up of 15 amino acids. Trimming took 1 base from V and 2 from J, leaving 11 bases between them. Per germline, CDR1 SEHNR and CDR2 FQNEAQ (reference sequence). CDR3 nucleotides: TGTGCCAGCAGCTTAGAACAGGTTCCAAACACTGAAGCTTTCTTT. Translated: CASSLEQVPNTEAFF.

The chain links TRBV5-8 to TRBJ2-7, with 12 bases that match TRBD1. Germline loops: CDR1 SGHTS, CDR2 YDEGEE. The V and J ends lost 3 bases and 2 bases, in that order; junction bases with no gene match: 9. The CDR3 length is 17 residues. The CDR3 reads CASSSPGQGAFAYEQYF. In DNA form, the CDR3 reads TGTGCCAGCAGCTCACCGGGACAGGGGGCCTTTGCCTACGAGCAGTACTTC. Filled out from reference TRBV5-8 and TRBJ2-7, the complete variable domain reads EAGVTQSPTHLIKTRGQQATLRCSPISGHTSVYWYQQALGLGLQFLLWYDEGEERNRGNFPPRFSGRQFPNYSSELNVNALELEDSALYLCASSSPGQGAFAYEQYFGPGTRLTVT.

In this sample, this clone turned up once. The rearrangement joins TRBV5-1 to TRBJ1-3, with D possibly being TRBD1 (5 bases). CDR3 size: 13 residues. Trimming removed 4 bases from V and 2 bases from J, with 7 bases in between. Germline CDR1 SGHRS, CDR2 YFSETQ. The CDR3 reads CASSGGAGNTIYF. CDR3 nucleotide sequence: TGCGCCAGCAGCGGAGGGGCTGGAAACACCATATATTTT.

CDR3 residues: CASSANRDKSTDTQYF. The CDR3 DNA reads TGTGCCAGCAGCGCTAACAGGGATAAGAGCACAGATACGCAGTATTTT. The V and J genes are TRBV9 and TRBJ2-3; D may be TRBD1 (6 bases). V lost 3 bases and J 0 bases, leaving 14 bases between the germline ends. Germline V CDR1 and CDR2: SGDLS, YYNGEE. This CDR3 is built from 16 residues.

A single count supports this clone. This sequence joins TRBV19 and TRBJ2-3; D may be TRBD1 (5 bases). V was clipped by 6 bases and J by 3 bases, with 19 bases between them. The germline V gene encodes CDR1 LNHDA and CDR2 SQIVND (reference sequence). This CDR3 region has 16 residues. The CDR3 DNA sequence: TGTGCCAGTAGACCCCCGCCGGCAGGGTTAACAGATACGCAGTATTTT. Encoded protein: CASRPPPAGLTDTQYF.

The chain uses TRBV5-1 and TRBJ1-3, with 8 bases lining up with TRBD1. The CDR3 totals 15 residues. Losses at the gene ends were 2 bases for V and 2 bases for J; bases not matched to a gene: 3. CDR1 is SGHRS, CDR2 YFSETQ, per germline. The CDR3 sequence: CASSFQGAPGNTIYF. The CDR3 DNA sequence: TGCGCCAGCAGCTTTCAGGGGGCGCCTGGAAACACCATATATTTT.

The chain couples TRBV6-5 to TRBJ1-6; TRBD1 is a possible D gene (6 bases). The CDR3 has 16 residues. V was shortened by 1 base and J by 4 bases, with 11 bases between the two germline ends. CDR1 is MNHEY, CDR2 SVGAGI, per germline. The CDR3 coding sequence is TGTGCCAGCAGTTACTTCCGACAGGCATATAATTCACCCCTCCACTTT. Translated: CASSYFRQAYNSPLHF.

This clone was detected only once. V gene TRBV5-4 combines with J gene TRBJ2-1; 8 positions match TRBD2. Per the germline V gene, CDR1 is SGHNT and CDR2 is YYREEE (reference sequence). The V segment lost 3 bases and the J segment 4 bases; nucleotides outside the gene matches: 12. This CDR3 is 17 amino acids long. In DNA form, the CDR3 reads TGTGCCAGCAGCTGGACCGGGGGCGCGGGGGGTTACAATGAGCAGTTCTTC. Protein product: CASSWTGGAGGYNEQFF.

The chain links TRBV19 to TRBJ2-2; 11 bases are a match to TRBD2. Trimming removed 4 bases from V and 0 bases from J; junction bases left unmatched: 13. From germline, CDR1 is LNHDA and CDR2 SQIVND (reference sequence). The CDR3 runs to 20 residues. The CDR3 region has the DNA TGTGCCAGTAGTAATCTACTGACTAGCGGGGCAGGTGCGAACACCGGGGAGCTGTTTTTT. It encodes CASSNLLTSGAGANTGELFF.

This clone was observed a handful of times. The chain uses TRBV19 and TRBJ2-7; 7 bases fit TRBD2. The CDR3 totals 14 residues. The V gene's germline CDR1 is LNHDA and CDR2 SQIVND (reference sequence). J gave up 3 bases and V 5 bases, and 7 bases lay outside the gene matches. The CDR3 protein is CASSPGTKSYEQYF. The CDR3 coding sequence is TGTGCCAGTAGTCCCGGGACTAAAAGCTACGAGCAGTACTTC.

The chain links TRBV5-5 to TRBJ2-2; weak D call: TRBD1 (6 bases). Germline V lookup: CDR1 SGHKS, CDR2 YYEKEE (reference sequence). This CDR3 has 15 amino acids. The V end lost 3 bases, the J end lost 4 bases, and 13 bases lay between the germline ends. In DNA form, the CDR3 reads TGTGCCAGCAGCTCGTTGGGGGCGAGCACCGGGGAGCTGTTTTTT. This codes for CASSSLGASTGELFF.

The chain combines TRBV10-3 with TRBJ1-5, with a tentative D call TRBD1 (6 bases). The CDR3 is made up of 16 amino acids. V was trimmed by 3 bases and J by 0 bases, leaving 12 bases between them. Germline lookup yields CDR1 ENHRY and CDR2 SYGVKD. CDR3 DNA: TGTGCCATCAGTGAAACAGGGATTAGTAGCAATCAGCCCCAGCATTTT. It yields the protein CAISETGISSNQPQHF.

This chain joins TRBV5-1 and TRBJ1-5; possible D gene TRBD1, 5 bases. The CDR3 extends over 14 amino acids. CDR1 and CDR2 from the germline V gene are SGHRS and YFSETQ. V shed 4 bases and J shed 4 bases, with 12 bases lying between them. The CDR3 sequence: CASSRDGGNQPQHF. Here the CDR3 DNA reads TGCGCCAGCAGCAGGGACGGAGGGAATCAGCCCCAGCATTTT.

V usage is TRBV6-1 and J usage is TRBJ2-5; a weak D match, TRBD2 (7 bases). Germline loops: CDR1 MNHNS, CDR2 SASEGT. There are 16 residues in the CDR3. V gave up 2 bases and J gave up 4 bases, with 17 bases separating them. The CDR3 sequence is CASSETAGATPETQYF. The DNA for the CDR3 is TGTGCCAGCAGTGAAACGGCGGGGGCAACGCCAGAGACCCAGTACTTC.

This chain links TRBV19 with TRBJ1-3; D may be TRBD1 (6 bases). The CDR3 has 16 amino acids. Trimming shortened V by 6 bases and J by 4 bases, and 19 bases separated the two germline ends. Germline V lookup: CDR1 LNHDA, CDR2 SQIVND (reference sequence). CDR3 residues: CASSPHGDIVGNTIYF. The CDR3 nucleotides are TGTGCCAGTAGCCCCCACGGGGACATCGTAGGAAACACCATATATTTT.

The chain joins TRBV27 to TRBJ2-5, with 11 bases identical to TRBD2. CDR3 length: 14 residues. Losses at the gene ends were 4 bases for V and 5 bases for J; bases not matched to a gene: 3. Per the germline V gene, CDR1 is MNHEY and CDR2 is SMNVEV (reference sequence). CDR3 protein: CASSSTSGGETQYF. CDR3 coding DNA: TGTGCCAGCAGTTCAACTAGCGGGGGCGAGACCCAGTACTTC.

This rearrangement joins TRBV3-1 (or the pseudogene TRBV3-2) to TRBJ2-7, with TRBD1 identical over 8 bases. The CDR3 sequence is 16 residues long. Trimming removed 4 bases from V and 2 bases from J; junction bases left unmatched: 10. Germline assignment: CDR1 LGHDT and CDR2 YNNKEL (reference sequence). CDR3 sequence reads: CASSPRPKTGAYEQYF. CDR3 coding DNA: TGTGCCAGCAGCCCACGCCCAAAGACAGGGGCCTACGAGCAGTACTTC.

The table lists this clone with a count of one. V and J are TRBV4-1 and TRBJ1-2; 12 bases line up with TRBD1. The ends lost 4 bases at V and 0 bases at J; junction bases unmatched: 9. The CDR3 contains 18 residues. Germline V gene sequence: CDR1 MGHRA, CDR2 YSYEKL. The CDR3 DNA is TGCGCCAGCAGCCCTTACCGGGACAGGGGGCTAGCTAACTATGGCTACACCTTC. Amino acid sequence: CASSPYRDRGLANYGYTF.

This chain uses TRBV7-9 with TRBJ2-2; TRBD2 aligns across 7 bases. Germline assignment: CDR1 SEHNR and CDR2 FQNEAQ (reference sequence). CDR3 length: 17 amino acids. Unmatched junction bases numbered 16, after V lost 5 bases and J lost 7 bases. Here the CDR3 reads CASSPLGGTTWDGELFF. The CDR3 region has the DNA TGTGCCAGCAGCCCCCTGGGGGGGACTACCTGGGACGGGGAGCTGTTTTTT.

This clone was seen only once. The chain employs TRBV19 and TRBJ2-7; 8 positions agree with TRBD2. The CDR3 is made up of 17 amino acids. V dropped 4 bases and J dropped 1; count of bases not matched to a gene: 12. Germline V CDR1 and CDR2: LNHDA, SQIVND (reference sequence). CDR3 nucleotide sequence: TGTGCCAGTAGTAAATTCTGGGGCACTAGCGGTTCCTACGAGCAGTACTTC. This translates into CASSKFWGTSGSYEQYF.

The CDR3 DNA follows: TGTGCCAGCAGCTTGCGGGGGGGAACCCATGAGCAGTTCTTC. Its protein product is CASSLRGGTHEQFF. This chain links TRBV5-6 with TRBJ2-1, with 8 bases identical to TRBD2. Germline V CDR1 and CDR2: SGHDT, YYEEEE. The ends lost 1 base at V and 8 bases at J; junction bases unmatched: 5. The CDR3 sequence is 14 residues long.